The 22 T cell receptor beta chains in this list originate from one sample, sequenced in a study of technical replicates of blood from a handful of donors. The assay was immunoSEQ multiplex PCR, and TCRdb's table has in-frame clones only and misses some. Of around 80,000 clones in the sample, around 93% were seen once. The sequenced sample was T cells isolated from PBMCs. These receptors all stem from a human donor in good health.

The V call is TRBV6-5, the J call TRBJ2-1; 9 nucleotides line up with TRBD2. Germline-derived CDR1 and CDR2 are MNHEY and SVGAGI. V lost 3 bases to trimming and J lost 5 bases; unmatched junction nucleotides: 5. The CDR3 covers 15 residues. The CDR3 loop reads CASSYRGRANNEQFF. The CDR3 nucleotides read TGTGCCAGCAGTTATCGCGGGAGGGCTAACAATGAGCAGTTCTTC.

This sequence joins TRBV20-1 and TRBJ2-7; D might be TRBD2 (6 bases). The germline gives CDR1 DFQATT, CDR2 SNEGSKA (reference sequence). V was clipped by 1 base and J by 7 bases, with 8 bases between them. This CDR3 contains 11 residues. CDR3 coding DNA: TGCAGTGCTAGAGGGGGGGTGGAGCAGTACTTC. Protein product: CSARGGVEQYF.

The V call is TRBV19, the J call TRBJ2-5; 8 nucleotides align to TRBD1. CDR3 length: 12 residues. The V and J ends lost 5 bases and 9 bases, in that order; junction bases with no gene match: 5. Germline-derived CDR1 and CDR2 are LNHDA and SQIVND (reference sequence). CDR3: CASSGTGSAQYF. CDR3 bases: TGTGCCAGTAGTGGGACAGGATCCGCCCAGTACTTC.

The chain has TRBV10-3 and TRBJ1-4; D may be TRBD1 (5 bases). The length of the CDR3 is 15 residues. Germline loops: CDR1 ENHRY, CDR2 SYGVKD. V dropped 6 bases and J dropped 5 bases, with 16 bases sitting between them. The CDR3 DNA follows: TGTGCCATCAGCCCCCAGGGAAAAGAGAATGAAAAACTGTTTTTT. Translation: CAISPQGKENEKLFF.

In its sample, this clone was seen once. This chain joins TRBV5-8 and TRBJ2-2; D may be TRBD1 (5 bases). The germline V and J ends were trimmed by 6 bases and 0 bases, with 9 bases remaining between them. CDR1 and CDR2 from the germline V gene are SGHTS and YDEGEE. This CDR3 contains 14 residues. The CDR3 protein is CASKNRPNTGELFF. In DNA form, the CDR3 reads TGTGCCAGCAAAAACAGGCCGAACACCGGGGAGCTGTTTTTT.

This chain uses TRBV30 with TRBJ2-5; the D is unclear. This CDR3 spans 14 amino acids. V was cut by 2 bases and J by 2 bases, with 12 bases left in between. Germline CDR1 is GTSNPN and CDR2 is SVGIG (reference sequence). The CDR3 reads CAWSPIQVQETQYF. The CDR3 bases are TGTGCCTGGAGTCCGATTCAGGTTCAAGAGACCCAGTACTTC.

The chain combines TRBV5-6 with TRBJ1-2; a possible D gene is TRBD1 (6 bases). Per germline, CDR1 SGHDT and CDR2 YYEEEE. Trimming pared 5 bases from V and 5 bases from J, leaving 22 bases between. The CDR3 contains 16 residues. DNA for the CDR3: TGTGCCAGCAGGTCCGGGACAAACGATCCCATATATGGCTACACCTTC. Translated, it gives CASRSGTNDPIYGYTF.

The count of this clone is one. The rearrangement uses TRBV2 and TRBJ2-2; 14 positions match TRBD2. V lost 4 bases, J lost 7 bases, and 8 bases stayed unmatched. Looked up from germline, CDR1 is SNHLY and CDR2 is FYNNEI. This CDR3 is built from 17 residues. The CDR3 DNA sequence: TGTGCCAGCAGTGTGCCGGGACTAGCGGGAGTAGGCGGGGAGCTGTTTTTT. It yields the protein CASSVPGLAGVGGELFF.

The chain has TRBV5-1 and TRBJ2-5, with 11 positions matching TRBD2. The germline V gene encodes CDR1 SGHRS and CDR2 YFSETQ. With V trimmed by 0 bases and J by 4 bases, 2 bases remained unmatched. This CDR3 spans 15 amino acids. CDR3 nucleotide sequence: TGCGCCAGCAGCTTGGGACTAGCGGGGTTAGAGACCCAGTACTTC. This sequence encodes CASSLGLAGLETQYF.

The gene calls are TRBV5-1 and TRBJ2-1; TRBD2 might be the D (6 bases). CDR1 and CDR2 from the germline V gene are SGHRS and YFSETQ. This CDR3 has 12 amino acids. Trimming pared 4 bases from V and 10 bases from J, leaving 12 bases between. This CDR3 reads CASSLSGWEQFF. CDR3 coding DNA: TGCGCCAGCAGCCTTAGCGGTTGGGAGCAGTTCTTC.

This rearrangement joins TRBV5-1 to TRBJ1-2; D is undetermined. V lost 3 bases to trimming and J lost 6 bases, with 9 bases between them. There are 12 residues in the CDR3. Germline CDR1 SGHRS, CDR2 YFSETQ. Written as DNA, the CDR3 is TGCGCCAGCAGCTGGCCAGGCCATGGCTACACCTTC. It is translated as CASSWPGHGYTF.

The J gene is TRBJ1-3, the V gene TRBV6-1; weak D call: TRBD1 (5 bases). Trimming stripped 6 bases from V and 2 bases from J, with 14 bases between. There are 15 residues in the CDR3. The V gene's germline CDR1 is MNHNS and CDR2 SASEGT. The CDR3, as DNA: TGTGCCAGCAGATTTACAGGATTGACTGGAAACACCATATATTTT. Translated, it gives CASRFTGLTGNTIYF.

The V call is TRBV28, the J call TRBJ1-5; D is possibly TRBD1 (6 bases). Trimming removed 1 base at V and 0 bases at J, with 13 bases between. From germline, CDR1 is MDHEN and CDR2 SYDVKM. The CDR3 runs 17 residues. CDR3 nucleotide sequence: TGTGCCAGCAGTTTATTACAGGGCTTTCGTAGCAATCAGCCCCAGCATTTT. It codes for CASSLLQGFRSNQPQHF.

The rearrangement joins TRBV30 to TRBJ1-2; the match to TRBD1 covers 8 bases. CDR1 and CDR2 from the germline V gene are GTSNPN and SVGIG (reference sequence). The length of the CDR3 is 14 residues. The CDR3: CARSPAGGGYGYTF. CDR3 nucleotides: TGTGCTCGGAGCCCCGCAGGGGGCGGGTATGGCTACACCTTC.

The V call is TRBV5-1, the J call TRBJ2-5, with unresolved D. Germline-derived CDR1 and CDR2 are SGHRS and YFSETQ. This CDR3 has 14 residues. Trimming left V 2 bases short and J 0 bases short, with 8 bases between. DNA for the CDR3: TGCGCCAGCAGCTTTTTAACAGACCAAGAGACCCAGTACTTC. Its protein product is CASSFLTDQETQYF.

The chain is built from TRBV6-1 and TRBJ2-1; TRBD2 matches 12 bases. This CDR3 contains 15 residues. The junction had 4 bases not matched to a gene; V was cut back by 4 bases and J by 6 bases. CDR1 MNHNS and CDR2 SASEGT come from the germline V gene. In DNA, the CDR3 is TGTGCCAGCAGTGTGGGACTAGCGGGTCGCAATGAGCAGTTCTTC. The encoded protein is CASSVGLAGRNEQFF.

CDR3 sequence (DNA): TGTGCCAGCAGTGCATACGGGGGAATGAGGGACACTGAAGCTTTCTTT. Residues: CASSAYGGMRDTEAFF. The rearrangement uses TRBV2 and TRBJ1-1; D perhaps matches TRBD1 (5 bases). This CDR3 has 16 residues. Germline V gene lookup returns CDR1 SNHLY and CDR2 FYNNEI. Trimming removed 4 bases from V and 3 bases from J, with 18 bases in between.

The gene calls are TRBV12-5 and TRBJ1-5; TRBD1 might be the D (6 bases). The ends were cut back, 0 bases at V and 2 bases at J, with 14 bases in the middle. CDR3 length: 17 amino acids. Germline CDR1 LGHNT, CDR2 FRNRAP. CDR3 DNA sequence: TGTGCTAGTGGTTTGGTACTCGGGGGGGGCGGCAATCAGCCCCAGCATTTT. It translates to CASGLVLGGGGNQPQHF.

V gene TRBV9 combines with J gene TRBJ2-1; 9 positions match TRBD2. With 5 bases clipped from V and 7 bases from J, the junction kept 10 bases outside the gene matches. The length of the CDR3 is 15 residues. Germline lookup yields CDR1 SGDLS and CDR2 YYNGEE. The CDR3 sequence: CASSESGGPWNEQFF. Written as DNA, the CDR3 is TGTGCCAGCAGTGAGAGCGGGGGGCCGTGGAATGAGCAGTTCTTC.

This chain links TRBV19 with TRBJ1-2; maybe TRBD1 (6 bases). Trimming pared 4 bases from V and 2 bases from J, leaving 14 bases between. The CDR3 totals 15 residues. Germline V gene data show CDR1 as LNHDA and CDR2 as SQIVND (reference sequence). The CDR3 is CASSTGARGNYGYTF. Here the CDR3 DNA reads TGTGCCAGTAGTACTGGGGCCAGGGGAAACTATGGCTACACCTTC.

The chain uses TRBV27 and TRBJ1-4; 7 nucleotides align to TRBD1. Trimming cost V 4 bases and J 0 bases; bases outside gene matches: 8. The germline gives CDR1 MNHEY, CDR2 SMNVEV (reference sequence). This CDR3 is built from 17 residues. CDR3 sequence reads: CASSSRTGSATNEKLFF. CDR3 coding DNA: TGTGCCAGCAGTTCCCGGACAGGTTCTGCAACTAATGAAAAACTGTTTTTT.

V and J are TRBV5-1 and TRBJ1-6; 7 nucleotides match TRBD1. Germline loops: CDR1 SGHRS, CDR2 YFSETQ. Unmatched junction bases numbered 4, after V lost 0 bases and J lost 10 bases. There are 14 residues in the CDR3. For the CDR3, the DNA is TGCGCCAGCAGCTTGGGACAGGGTGAATCACCCCTCCACTTT. Amino acids: CASSLGQGESPLHF.